This T cell receptor (beta chain) is from a study of CD8 T cells in Susac syndrome. Whole-study results and caveats: The study acknowledged a relatively small number of individuals in its TCR sequencing and HLA analysis.

Concerning this clonotype itself: What it binds is not known.

Trimming stripped 3 bases from V and 1 base from J, with 8 bases between. Germline values: CDR1 SGHRS, CDR2 YFSETQ. The CDR3 is 13 residues long. TCR beta sequencing was performed on blood CD8+ and CD4+ T cells. Random hexamers were used to reverse transcribe roughly 0.5 to 1 ug of RNA. Multiplex PCR with immunoSEQ amplified the TCR beta CDR3 across 54 Vbeta and 13 Jbeta. Each CDR3 protein gets one entry after TCRdb re-called the immunoSEQ multiplex PCR reads with MiXCR. Among approximately 150,000 distinct CDR3 sequences listed, approximately 93% were seen once. The sequenced material came from CD4+ T cells from PBMCs. The sequence was obtained from a human donor in good health. This sequence joins TRBV5-1 and TRBJ2-7; D gene uncertain. CDR3 coding DNA: TGCGCCAGCAGCTCTGGGGATTCCTACGAGCAGTACTTC. This sequence encodes CASSSGDSYEQYF.